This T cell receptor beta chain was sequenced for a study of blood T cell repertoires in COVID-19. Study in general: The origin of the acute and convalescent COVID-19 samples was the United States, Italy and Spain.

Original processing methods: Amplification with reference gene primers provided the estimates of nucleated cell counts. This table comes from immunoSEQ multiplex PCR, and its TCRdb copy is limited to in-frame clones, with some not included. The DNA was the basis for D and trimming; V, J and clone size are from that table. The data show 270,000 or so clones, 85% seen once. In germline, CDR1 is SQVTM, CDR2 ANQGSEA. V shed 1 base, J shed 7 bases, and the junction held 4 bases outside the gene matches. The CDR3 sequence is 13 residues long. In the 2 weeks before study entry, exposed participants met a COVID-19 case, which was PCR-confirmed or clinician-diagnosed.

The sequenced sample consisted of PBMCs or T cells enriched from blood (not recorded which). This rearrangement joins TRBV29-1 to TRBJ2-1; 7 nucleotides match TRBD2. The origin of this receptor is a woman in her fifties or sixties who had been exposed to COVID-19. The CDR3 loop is CSVEGGGSNEQFF. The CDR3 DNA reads TGCAGCGTTGAAGGGGGGGGTAGTAATGAGCAGTTCTTC.